The 32 T cell receptor beta chains listed next were all sequenced from one sample in a study of blood T cells in healthy people across ages. A J-beta primer mix and a sample-barcoded 5' primer were used in a second PCR of roughly 6 to 11 cycles. TCRdb ran MiXCR on the 5' RACE reads and lists one entry per CDR3 protein. Of over 550,000 distinct CDR3 sequences listed, less than 35% are singletons. Sequencing was performed on blood. These receptors were collected from a woman of 80 years or more in good health.

The V call is TRBV7-2, the J call TRBJ1-2, with 7 positions matching TRBD1. The CDR3 loop spans 14 amino acids. Trimming took 5 bases from V and 6 from J; bases not matched to a gene: 9. Germline values: CDR1 SGHTA, CDR2 FQGNSA. CDR3 bases: TGTGCCAGCAGCCAGGTCGGGACAGTCCATGGCTACACCTTC. Protein sequence: CASSQVGTVHGYTF. Based on the CDR3 plus reference TRBV7-2 and TRBJ1-2, the full variable domain is GAGVSQSPSNKVTEKGKDVELRCDPISGHTALYWYRQSLGQGLEFLIYFQGNSAPDKSGLPSDRFSAERTGGSVSTLTIQRTQQEDSAVYLCASSQVGTVHGYTFGSGTRLTVV.

This clonotype was detected only a few times. The rearrangement uses TRBV29-1 and TRBJ1-1; D not certain. The CDR3 covers 15 residues. The V end lost 3 bases, the J end lost 0 bases, and 14 bases lay between the germline ends. Germline CDR1 and CDR2: SQVTM and ANQGSEA. The CDR3 reads CSVDPIDRLNTEAFF. In nucleotides, the CDR3 is TGCAGCGTTGACCCTATTGACCGCCTGAACACTGAAGCTTTCTTT.

The chain couples TRBV5-1 to TRBJ2-5; 11 nucleotides line up with TRBD2. Trimming at V came to 4 bases and at J to 7 bases, leaving 9 bases not matched to a gene. This CDR3 contains 15 residues. Germline assignment: CDR1 SGHRS and CDR2 YFSETQ. CDR3 region: CASSPTSGEAGTQYF. As DNA, the CDR3 is TGCGCCAGCAGCCCGACTAGCGGGGAGGCCGGGACCCAGTACTTC.

This clonotype came up a few times. A read error may explain this, as a much larger clone is one base away. V usage is TRBV27 and J usage is TRBJ2-3; no firm D call. There are 14 residues in the CDR3. Between the trimmed V and J ends, which lost 5 bases and 5 bases, there was a span of 14 bases. Germline V gene data show CDR1 as MNHEY and CDR2 as SMNVEV (reference sequence). Here the CDR3 reads CASSRAARRDTQYF. CDR3 coding DNA: TGTGCCAGCAGTCGGGCGGCGCGTAGAGATACGCAGTATTTT.

This clonotype appeared a few times. CDR3 nucleotide sequence: TGTGCCAGTAGAAGCGGGGGGTCGACCTACAATGAGCAGTTCTTC. It is translated as CASRSGGSTYNEQFF. The chain combines TRBV19 with TRBJ2-1, with 9 bases that match TRBD2. V trimming: 6 bases; J trimming: 2 bases; junction bases outside the gene matches: 5. The germline gives CDR1 LNHDA, CDR2 SQIVND (reference sequence). The length of the CDR3 is 15 residues.

This clonotype was observed a single time. This chain links TRBV20-1 with TRBJ2-5; D possibly uses TRBD1 or TRBD2 (5 bases each). The CDR3 contains 13 residues. Germline loops: CDR1 DFQATT, CDR2 SNEGSKA (reference sequence). The V end was cut by 6 bases, the J end by 2 bases, with 13 bases between. CDR3 loop: CSAQFGAQETQYF. For the CDR3, the DNA is TGCAGTGCCCAATTCGGGGCACAAGAGACCCAGTACTTC.

Ten or more counts support this clonotype. V and J are TRBV4-2 and TRBJ2-7, with a possible D match to TRBD2 (7 bases). Germline V gene lookup returns CDR1 LGHNA and CDR2 YNFKEQ. This CDR3 has 14 amino acids. Trimming pared 4 bases from V and 3 bases from J, leaving 13 bases between. The CDR3 reads CASSLRGGYYEQYF. CDR3 coding DNA: TGTGCCAGCAGCCTAAGGGGGGGGTACTACGAGCAGTACTTC.

This clonotype was picked up many times. The genes are TRBV5-6 and TRBJ1-1, with D uncertain. In germline, CDR1 is SGHDT, CDR2 YYEEEE. CDR3 length: 13 amino acids. The germline V and J ends were trimmed by 0 bases and 3 bases, with 6 bases remaining between them. CDR3 amino acids: CASSLDMDTEAFF. Written as DNA, the CDR3 is TGTGCCAGCAGCTTGGACATGGACACTGAAGCTTTCTTT.

The chain is built from TRBV9 and TRBJ2-3, with D maybe TRBD1 (6 bases). V was pared by 0 bases and J by 0 bases, with 8 bases between. The CDR3 extends over 15 amino acids. Germline V gene data show CDR1 as SGDLS and CDR2 as YYNGEE. CDR3 nucleotide sequence: TGTGCCAGCAGCGTAGAGGACAGCAGCACAGATACGCAGTATTTT. It codes for CASSVEDSSTDTQYF.

J is TRBJ2-1 and V is TRBV7-2; D ambiguous. The last part of the DNA fits TRBJ2-7 better; the J call may be wrong. Germline V lookup: CDR1 SGHTA, CDR2 FQGNSA. This CDR3 has 17 amino acids. The CDR3 reads CASSSPKGSQPHNEQYF. In DNA form, the CDR3 reads TGTGCCAGCAGCTCCCCCAAAGGTTCGCAGCCCCACAATGAGCAGTACTTC.

About this clonotype: Its ends do not fully match the called genes, so a read error is possible. CDR3 sequence reads: CTSRTTSGGDETQYF. For the CDR3, the DNA is TGTACCAGCAGGACAACTAGCGGGGGGGACGAGACCCAGTACTTC. The V and J genes are TRBV27 and TRBJ2-5; 13 bases line up with TRBD2. The germline gives CDR1 MNHEY, CDR2 SMNVEV (reference sequence). The CDR3 totals 15 residues.

Worth noting for this clonotype: This may be a read error, as it is one base from a much larger clone. The chain carries TRBV7-9 and TRBJ1-4; D is possibly TRBD1 (5 bases). The germline gives CDR1 SEHNR, CDR2 FQNEAQ (reference sequence). The CDR3 contains 14 residues. V lost 4 bases to trimming and J lost 10 bases, with 16 bases between them. The CDR3 region is CASSSSGPWGKLFF. The CDR3 DNA sequence: TGTGCCAGCAGCTCATCAGGGCCCTGGGGAAAACTGTTTTTT. Full variable domain (outside the CDR3, taken from reference TRBV7-9 and TRBJ1-4): DTGVSQNPRHKITKRGQNVTFRCDPISEHNRLYWYRQTLGQGPEFLTYFQNEAQLEKSRLLSDRFSAERPKGSFSTLEIQRTEQGDSAMYLCASSSSGPWGKLFFGSGTQLSVL.

The V call is TRBV7-6, the J call TRBJ2-2, with no clear D. Germline CDR1 is SGHVS and CDR2 is FNYEAQ. The length of the CDR3 is 12 residues. Between the trimmed V and J ends, which lost 1 base and 7 bases, there was a span of 4 bases. The CDR3 DNA follows: TGTGCCAGCAGCTTAGGGTACGGGGAGCTGTTTTTT. Encoded protein: CASSLGYGELFF.

V is TRBV6-2 or TRBV6-3 and J is TRBJ2-1, with D tentatively TRBD1 (5 bases). The CDR3 is made up of 13 amino acids. Trimming removed 6 bases at V and 4 bases at J, with 10 bases between. Looked up from germline, CDR1 is MNHEY and CDR2 is SVGEGT. CDR3 residues: CASRLQAYNEQFF. The CDR3 DNA follows: TGTGCCAGCAGGCTACAGGCGTACAATGAGCAGTTCTTC.

This clonotype was counted many times. The chain joins TRBV6-2 or TRBV6-3 to TRBJ2-7, with no clear D. V was clipped by 7 bases and J by 0 bases, with 10 bases between them. The germline gives CDR1 MNHEY, CDR2 SVGEGT. The CDR3 consists of 13 residues. CDR3 nucleotide sequence: TGTGCCAGCACCTCCTCTGGCTCCTACGAGCAGTACTTC. Amino acids: CASTSSGSYEQYF.

This clonotype was picked up many times. V gene TRBV20-1 combines with J gene TRBJ2-1; D is tentatively TRBD1 or TRBD2 (5 bases each). This CDR3 region has 12 residues. Germline CDR1 and CDR2: DFQATT and SNEGSKA (reference sequence). The V and J ends lost 3 bases and 7 bases respectively, with 10 bases between them. The CDR3 loop reads CSARGVGNEQFF. In DNA, the CDR3 is TGCAGTGCTAGGGGGGTAGGGAATGAGCAGTTCTTC.

This clonotype has at least ten counts. The rearrangement links TRBV5-1 to TRBJ1-1; maybe TRBD1 (6 bases). Trimming pared 7 bases from V and 0 bases from J, leaving 22 bases between. The CDR3 contains 17 residues. In germline, CDR1 is SGHRS, CDR2 YFSETQ. As DNA, the CDR3 is TGCGCCAGCCACCCCCGGGGGGCCCCCCAAATGAACACTGAAGCTTTCTTT. Its translation: CASHPRGAPQMNTEAFF.

In this sample, this clonotype turned up many times. This chain connects TRBV28 to TRBJ2-7, with D unclear. Germline CDR1 and CDR2: MDHEN and SYDVKM. The CDR3 is 13 residues long. V was trimmed by 6 bases and J by 1 base, leaving 10 bases between them. The CDR3 sequence: CASRETSSYEQYF. The CDR3, as DNA: TGTGCCAGCAGGGAGACCTCTTCCTACGAGCAGTACTTC.

This chain uses TRBV5-1 with TRBJ2-1; TRBD2 matches at 11 bases. Unmatched junction bases numbered 1, after V lost 2 bases and J lost 6 bases. Germline CDR1 and CDR2: SGHRS and YFSETQ. This CDR3 is built from 14 residues. This chain's CDR3 is CASSFGTSGNEQFF. The CDR3 DNA reads TGCGCCAGCAGCTTCGGGACTAGCGGCAATGAGCAGTTCTTC.

J is TRBJ2-7 and V is TRBV30; D not resolved. Trimming took 2 bases from V and 2 from J, leaving 4 bases between them. Germline CDR1 and CDR2: GTSNPN and SVGIG (reference sequence). The CDR3 loop spans 11 amino acids. The CDR3 loop reads CAWSNTYEQYF. The CDR3 DNA follows: TGTGCCTGGAGTAACACCTACGAGCAGTACTTC.

The chain carries TRBV5-1 and TRBJ1-2; D is undetermined. The CDR3 is made up of 15 amino acids. V lost 0 bases, J lost 4 bases, and 13 bases lay in between. From germline, CDR1 is SGHRS and CDR2 YFSETQ. This CDR3 reads CASSLDIQRSYGYTF. CDR3 in DNA: TGCGCCAGCAGCTTGGATATCCAGCGGAGCTATGGCTACACCTTC.

There are many counts of this clonotype. The chain is built from TRBV13 and TRBJ2-7; TRBD1 agrees at 7 bases. Germline V gene data show CDR1 as PRHDT and CDR2 as FYEKMQ (reference sequence). With V trimmed by 4 bases and J by 0 bases, 6 bases remained unmatched. The CDR3 is 15 residues long. CDR3 bases: TGTGCCAGCAGCTCGACAGGGCCCAGCTCCTACGAGCAGTACTTC. Translating it yields CASSSTGPSSYEQYF.

At least ten counts were recorded for this clonotype. This chain joins TRBV20-1 and TRBJ1-2, with unresolved D. With 6 bases removed from V and 8 bases from J, the gap between germline ends came to 10 bases. Germline V lookup: CDR1 DFQATT, CDR2 SNEGSKA (reference sequence). The CDR3 spans 10 residues. CDR3 nucleotide sequence: TGCAGTGCCGACGCAGGAGGCTACACCTTC. Amino acids: CSADAGGYTF.

This clonotype was counted only a few times. The rearrangement joins TRBV20-1 to TRBJ1-1; D might be TRBD1 (5 bases). The CDR3 loop spans 16 amino acids. CDR1 is DFQATT and CDR2 is SNEGSKA in the germline V gene (reference sequence). V lost 6 bases and J lost 0, with 20 bases in between. CDR3 bases: TGCAGTGCGCAGCCGGGACGGCAGGTCTTGAACACTGAAGCTTTCTTT. It is translated as CSAQPGRQVLNTEAFF.

This clonotype was observed many times. V gene TRBV7-9 combines with J gene TRBJ2-7, with 7 bases matching TRBD2. J lost 0 bases, V lost 5 bases, and 7 bases had no gene match. In germline, CDR1 is SEHNR, CDR2 FQNEAQ (reference sequence). This CDR3 has 15 residues. The CDR3 sequence: CASSGRDGGSYEQYF. CDR3 sequence (DNA): TGTGCCAGCAGCGGGAGGGATGGCGGCTCCTACGAGCAGTACTTC.

As regards this clonotype: It may be a read error: a sequence one base away is much more abundant. The chain joins TRBV7-6 to TRBJ2-1, with D perhaps TRBD1 or TRBD2 (5 bases each). Trimming pared 5 bases from V and 10 bases from J, leaving 21 bases between. The CDR3 is 15 residues long. Germline-derived CDR1 and CDR2 are SGHVS and FNYEAQ. The CDR3 region is CASSPGAGSNLEQFF. CDR3 in DNA: TGTGCCAGCAGCCCCGGGGCAGGGTCGAATCTCGAGCAGTTCTTC.

DNA for the CDR3: TGCAGTGCTAATCTTCTAGCGGGGGGTTACAATGAGCAGTACTTC. Protein product: CSANLLAGGYNEQYF. The V gene is TRBV20-1, the J gene TRBJ2-7; TRBD2 agrees at 11 bases. Per the germline V gene, CDR1 is DFQATT and CDR2 is SNEGSKA (reference sequence). CDR3 length: 15 amino acids. Losses at the gene ends were 4 bases for V and 7 bases for J; bases not matched to a gene: 12.

This clonotype was observed a few times. The chain has TRBV5-8 and TRBJ1-2; 12 bases map to TRBD1. Germline-derived CDR1 and CDR2 are SGHTS and YDEGEE. Trimming cost V 3 bases and J 3 bases; bases outside gene matches: 6. The CDR3 is 16 amino acids. The CDR3 sequence: CASSSGDRGPYYGYTF. The CDR3 DNA reads TGTGCCAGCAGCTCCGGGGACAGGGGGCCGTACTATGGCTACACCTTC.

CDR3: CATSDPTSGGPQETQYF. DNA of the CDR3: TGTGCCACCAGTGACCCGACTAGCGGGGGCCCCCAAGAGACCCAGTACTTC. The gene calls are TRBV24-1 and TRBJ2-5; 12 nucleotides align to TRBD2. V trimming: 4 bases; J trimming: 1 base; junction bases outside the gene matches: 6. The CDR3 totals 17 residues. Germline V gene lookup returns CDR1 KGHDR and CDR2 SFDVKD.

The J gene is TRBJ1-1, the V gene TRBV5-1; a possible D gene is TRBD1 (6 bases). This CDR3 contains 14 residues. The germline V and J ends were trimmed by 3 bases and 4 bases, with 13 bases remaining between them. The germline V gene has CDR1 SGHRS and CDR2 YFSETQ. CDR3 in DNA: TGCGCCAGCAGCTGCAGGGACATGAGCACTGAAGCTTTCTTT. Its protein product is CASSCRDMSTEAFF. Full variable domain (missing parts from reference TRBV5-1 and TRBJ1-1): KAGVTQTPRYLIKTRGQQVTLSCSPISGHRSVSWYQQTPGQGLQFLFEYFSETQRNKGNFPGRFSGRQFSNSRSEMNVSTLELGDSALYLCASSCRDMSTEAFFGQGTRLTVV.

This clonotype was found many times. The rearrangement joins TRBV9 to TRBJ2-1; the match to TRBD2 covers 12 bases. This CDR3 has 15 residues. V dropped 4 bases and J dropped 7; count of bases not matched to a gene: 6. Looked up from germline, CDR1 is SGDLS and CDR2 is YYNGEE. CDR3 in amino acids: CASSILAGGSNEQFF. CDR3 bases: TGTGCCAGCAGCATACTAGCGGGGGGTAGTAATGAGCAGTTCTTC.

The table lists this clonotype with a few counts. The rearrangement uses TRBV10-3 and TRBJ1-3; 9 bases map to TRBD1. The J segment lost 3 bases and the V segment lost 8 bases, leaving 5 bases of the junction unmatched. The CDR3 contains 14 residues. The germline CDR1 and CDR2 sequences are ENHRY and SYGVKD. CDR3 in amino acids: CAISRQGDGNTIYF. The CDR3 DNA follows: TGTGCCATCTCAAGACAGGGGGATGGAAACACCATATATTTT.